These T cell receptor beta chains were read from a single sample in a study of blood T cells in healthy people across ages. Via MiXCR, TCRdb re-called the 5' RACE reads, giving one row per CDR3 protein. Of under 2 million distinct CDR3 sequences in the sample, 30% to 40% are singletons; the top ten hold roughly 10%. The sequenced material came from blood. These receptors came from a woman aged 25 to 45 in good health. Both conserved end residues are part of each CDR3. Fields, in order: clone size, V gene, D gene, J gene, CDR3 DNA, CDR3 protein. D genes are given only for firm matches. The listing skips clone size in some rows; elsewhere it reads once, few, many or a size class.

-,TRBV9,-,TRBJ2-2,TGTGCCAGCAGCGTAGGACGGACCACGAACACCGGGGAGCTGTTTTTT,CASSVGRTTNTGELFF
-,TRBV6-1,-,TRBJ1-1,TGTGCCAGCAGTCCACGAACAGGGACGGACACTGAAGCTTTCTTT,CASSPRTGTDTEAFF
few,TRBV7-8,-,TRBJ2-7,TGTGCCAGCAGCCCCGAGGTAGGGACCTACGAGCAGTACTTC,CASSPEVGTYEQYF
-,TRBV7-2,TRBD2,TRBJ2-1,TGTGCCAGCAGCGTAGCCGGGCGGGGGAGCTCCTACAATGAGCAGTTCTTC,CASSVAGRGSSYNEQFF
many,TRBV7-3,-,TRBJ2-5,TGTGCCAGCAGCCCATCGGACGGTTACGGGACCCAGTACTTC,CASSPSDGYGTQYF
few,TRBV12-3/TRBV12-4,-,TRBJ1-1,TGTGCCAGCAGTTTATGGGGGGCCGTGAACACTGAAGCTTTCTTT,CASSLWGAVNTEAFF
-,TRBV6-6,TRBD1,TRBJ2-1,TGTGCCAGCACCGGACAGGCGCCCTCCTACAATGAGCAGTTCTTC,CASTGQAPSYNEQFF
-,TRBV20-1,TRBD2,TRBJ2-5,TGCAGTCTTAGAAGCGGGACTAGCCGAGAGACCCAGTACTTC,CSLRSGTSRETQYF
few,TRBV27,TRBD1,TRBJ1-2,TGTGCCAGCAGAGTCGGGACAGGGGATGGCTACACCTTC,CASRVGTGDGYTF
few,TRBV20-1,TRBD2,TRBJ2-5,TGCAGTGCTAGAACCCTAGCGGGAGGGGAGACCCAGTACTTC,CSARTLAGGETQYF
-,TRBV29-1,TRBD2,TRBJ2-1,TGCAGCGTCCCAGCTAGCGGGGCTACCTTGTCCTACAATGAGCAGTTCTTC,CSVPASGATLSYNEQFF
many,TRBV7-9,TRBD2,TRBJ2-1,TGTGCCAGCAGCTCTACTAGCGGAGTCGGCAATGAGCAGTTCTTC,CASSSTSGVGNEQFF
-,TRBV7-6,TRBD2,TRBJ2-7,TGTGCCAGCAGTAAGCGGGGTCGAGAGGACGAGCAGTACTTC,CASSKRGREDEQYF
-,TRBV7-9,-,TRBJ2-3,TGTGCCAGCAGAGCGGGACACCTCACAGATACGCAGTATTTT,CASRAGHLTDTQYF
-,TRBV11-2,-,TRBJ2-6,TGTGCCAGCAGCCCCCTACAGGGTGTTTCTGCTGGGGCCAACGTCCTGACTTTC,CASSPLQGVSAGANVLTF
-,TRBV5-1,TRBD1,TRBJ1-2,TGCGCCAGCAGCTCTCAGGGGGAAACGATCTATGGCTACACCTTC,CASSSQGETIYGYTF
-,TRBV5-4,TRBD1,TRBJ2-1,TGTGCCAGCAGCCCGACAGGGACCTTGAATGAGCAGTTCTTC,CASSPTGTLNEQFF
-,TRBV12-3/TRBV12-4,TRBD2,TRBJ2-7,TGTGCCAGCAGTCCAGGAGGACTAGCGGAGCAGTACTTC,CASSPGGLAEQYF
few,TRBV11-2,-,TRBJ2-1,TGTGCCAGCAGCTTAGACCGACATGACAATGAGCAGTTCTTC,CASSLDRHDNEQFF
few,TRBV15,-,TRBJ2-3,TGTGCCACCAGTTCCATCGTCGGGTCTAGCACAGATACGCAGTATTTT,CATSSIVGSSTDTQYF